These 29 T cell receptor beta chains were all obtained from the same sample, sequenced in a study of blood T cell repertoires in COVID-19. The repertoire was sequenced with immunoSEQ multiplex PCR; TCRdb's copy has only in-frame clones and lacks some. There are about 220,000 clones in the sample; roughly 88% occur only once, and approximately 2% lies in the top ten. The sample was peripheral blood. These receptors were collected from a man aged 35 to 55 who had recovered from COVID-19.

The J gene is TRBJ2-1, the V gene TRBV29-1; 11 bases agree with TRBD2. The V and J ends lost 1 base and 9 bases, in that order; junction bases with no gene match: 8. Germline CDR1 SQVTM, CDR2 ANQGSEA. CDR3 length equals 15 residues. CDR3 amino acids: CSVEVGGSGRGEQFF. The CDR3 DNA reads TGCAGCGTTGAAGTCGGTGGTAGCGGGAGGGGTGAGCAGTTCTTC.

The rearrangement uses TRBV19 and TRBJ1-2, with D maybe TRBD1 (5 bases). Looked up from germline, CDR1 is LNHDA and CDR2 is SQIVND (reference sequence). The germline V and J ends were trimmed by 3 bases and 0 bases, with 14 bases remaining between them. The CDR3 has 16 residues. The CDR3 bases are TGTGCCAGTAGTATCCGGGGGACTACCCCTAACTATGGCTACACCTTC. Amino acid sequence: CASSIRGTTPNYGYTF. Full variable domain (outside the CDR3, taken from reference TRBV19 and TRBJ1-2): DGGITQSPKYLFRKEGQNVTLSCEQNLNHDAMYWYRQDPGQGLRLIYYSQIVNDFQKGDIAEGYSVSREKKESFPLTVTSAQKNPTAFYLCASSIRGTTPNYGYTFGSGTRLTVV.

As regards this clone: Mismatch with germline at one junction end may stem from a read error. V usage is TRBV19 and J usage is TRBJ2-7; 9 nucleotides agree with TRBD1. Germline values: CDR1 LNHDA, CDR2 SQIVND (reference sequence). The length of the CDR3 is 15 residues. The CDR3 spells CASSAKCRDRDRGSF. CDR3 nucleotides: TGTGCCAGTAGTGCCAAATGCCGGGACAGGGACCGAGGCAGCTTC.

This rearrangement joins TRBV18 to TRBJ2-5; possibly TRBD2 for D (5 bases). The CDR3 loop spans 14 amino acids. V lost 0 bases to trimming and J lost 4 bases, with 9 bases between them. CDR1 and CDR2 from the germline V gene are KGHSH and LQKENI. Here the CDR3 reads CASSPPRVGETQYF. CDR3 nucleotide sequence: TGTGCCAGCTCACCACCGAGGGTCGGAGAGACCCAGTACTTC.

In this sample, this clone turned up many times. The chain has TRBV4-3 and TRBJ2-7; 14 bases agree with TRBD2. The germline V gene encodes CDR1 LGHNA and CDR2 YSLEER. The trim removed 4 bases at V and 3 bases at J, leaving 2 bases unmatched. The CDR3 contains 15 residues. The CDR3 DNA reads TGCGCCAGCAGCCGGGGACTAGCGGGAGACTACGAGCAGTACTTC. Translated, it gives CASSRGLAGDYEQYF.

This chain links TRBV2 with TRBJ2-2; 7 bases are a match to TRBD2. The CDR3 totals 14 residues. V lost 10 bases and J lost 5; bases outside the gene matches: 10. Per the germline V gene, CDR1 is SNHLY and CDR2 is FYNNEI. CDR3 sequence (DNA): TGTGCCACCAAGCGGGGACGAGCGACCGGGGAGCTGTTTTTT. Translation gives CATKRGRATGELFF. The complete variable domain, with remaining parts taken from reference TRBV2 and TRBJ2-2, reads EPEVTQTPSHQVTQMGQEVILRCVPISNHLYFYWYRQILGQKVEFLVSFYNNEISEKSEIFDDQFSVERPDGSNFTLKIRSTKLEDSAMYFCATKRGRATGELFFGEGSRLTVL.

The rearrangement joins TRBV12-3 or TRBV12-4 to TRBJ1-1, with a possible D match to TRBD1 (6 bases). V lost 7 bases and J 4 bases, leaving 10 bases between the germline ends. CDR3 length: 12 residues. Here the CDR3 DNA reads TGTGCCAGCACCTCCAGGGGCACTGAAGCTTTCTTT. Translating it yields CASTSRGTEAFF.

V gene TRBV19 combines with J gene TRBJ1-2; D call uncertain. Trimming removed 7 bases from V and 2 bases from J, with 14 bases in between. Germline loops: CDR1 LNHDA, CDR2 SQIVND (reference sequence). CDR3 length: 14 amino acids. CDR3 loop: CASNYGSGNYGYTF. The CDR3 DNA is TGTGCCAGTAACTATGGGTCGGGGAACTATGGCTACACCTTC.

The chain recombines TRBV7-2 with TRBJ2-1; a possible D gene is TRBD2 (6 bases). The CDR3 is 16 amino acids. CDR1 SGHTA and CDR2 FQGNSA come from the germline V gene. V lost 1 base to trimming and J lost 7 bases, with 17 bases between them. The CDR3, as DNA: TGTGCCAGCAGCTTAGGCGGCGGGATGGGCGGAAATGAGCAGTTCTTC. It translates to CASSLGGGMGGNEQFF.

The chain joins TRBV18 to TRBJ2-1, with no clear D. Germline V lookup: CDR1 KGHSH, CDR2 LQKENI. V lost 3 bases and J lost 8, with 5 bases in between. This CDR3 spans 11 amino acids. This CDR3 is CASSPGHEQFF. CDR3 sequence (DNA): TGTGCCAGCTCACCGGGCCATGAGCAGTTCTTC.

The J gene is TRBJ2-1, the V gene TRBV7-2; 7 bases match TRBD1. The CDR3 consists of 15 residues. The trim removed 2 bases at V and 9 bases at J, leaving 10 bases unmatched. CDR1 SGHTA and CDR2 FQGNSA come from the germline V gene. For the CDR3, the DNA is TGTGCCAGCAGCTTAAGGGGGCGATCTGACAGTGAGCAGTTCTTC. Encoded protein: CASSLRGRSDSEQFF.

The genes are TRBV7-9 and TRBJ1-4; D ambiguous. V was cut by 2 bases and J by 4 bases, with 11 bases left in between. This CDR3 is 15 amino acids long. Germline loops: CDR1 SEHNR, CDR2 FQNEAQ (reference sequence). In DNA form, the CDR3 reads TGTGCCAGCAGCTTATCTTACACTAGTAATGAAAAACTGTTTTTT. Translation: CASSLSYTSNEKLFF.

The chain recombines TRBV7-9 with TRBJ1-1; 8 nucleotides align to TRBD1. The length of the CDR3 is 12 residues. The germline CDR1 and CDR2 sequences are SEHNR and FQNEAQ (reference sequence). V dropped 5 bases and J dropped 9; count of bases not matched to a gene: 5. The CDR3 protein is CASSQPGGQAFF. CDR3 DNA sequence: TGTGCCAGCAGCCAGCCAGGGGGCCAAGCTTTCTTT.

This sequence joins TRBV18 and TRBJ2-5, with 9 bases matching TRBD1. The trim removed 1 base at V and 4 bases at J, leaving 4 bases unmatched. CDR3 length: 15 amino acids. Looked up from germline, CDR1 is KGHSH and CDR2 is LQKENI. CDR3 in amino acids: CASSPRTGGSETQYF. In DNA form, the CDR3 reads TGTGCCAGCTCACCACGAACAGGGGGCTCAGAGACCCAGTACTTC.

The chain is built from TRBV14 and TRBJ2-2, with D maybe TRBD1 (5 bases). Germline V gives CDR1 SGHDN, CDR2 FVKESK. This CDR3 is 16 amino acids long. The V gene lost 2 bases and the J gene lost 4 bases, with 14 bases spanning the gap. The CDR3 sequence: CASSQQGPSVTGELFF. DNA for the CDR3: TGTGCCAGCAGCCAACAGGGTCCCTCGGTCACCGGGGAGCTGTTTTTT.

J is TRBJ2-7 and V is TRBV21-1; TRBD2 reflects the table's D call only, with no check against the DNA. TRBV21-1 is annotated as a pseudogene. This CDR3 contains 11 residues. The CDR3 loop is CAARSGDEQYF. The CDR3 nucleotides are TGTGCCGCGCGGAGCGGGGACGAGCAGTACTTC.

This clone was recorded once. The chain has TRBV6-5 and TRBJ1-5, with D possibly being TRBD1 (5 bases). V shed 8 bases and J shed 9 bases, with 23 bases lying between them. This CDR3 is 15 amino acids long. Germline CDR1 is MNHEY and CDR2 is SVGAGI. The CDR3 loop is CASSPGGTVKVPQHF. The CDR3 nucleotides read TGTGCCAGCTCTCCTGGGGGGACGGTGAAGGTGCCCCAGCATTTT.

This clone was seen a few times. The DNA for the CDR3 is TGTGCCACCAGCACCGGGACAGGGGGCTCCTACGAGCAGTACTTC. It yields the protein CATSTGTGGSYEQYF. The J gene is TRBJ2-7, the V gene TRBV15; TRBD1 aligns across 11 bases. CDR1 and CDR2 from the germline V gene are LNHNV and YYDKDF (reference sequence). The CDR3 extends over 15 amino acids. With 4 bases clipped from V and 0 bases from J, the junction kept 2 bases outside the gene matches.

This clone was counted between two and nine times. The genes are TRBV6-5 and TRBJ1-5; possible D gene TRBD1, 6 bases. Trimming removed 5 bases from V and 4 bases from J, with 15 bases in between. This CDR3 is 15 amino acids long. The germline CDR1 and CDR2 sequences are MNHEY and SVGAGI. In nucleotides, the CDR3 is TGTGCCAGCAGTCTCGGGGGGCGCCCGAATCAGCCCCAGCATTTT. Translating gives CASSLGGRPNQPQHF.

The chain is built from TRBV29-1 and TRBJ1-4; 9 bases fit TRBD1. CDR3 length: 14 amino acids. The germline gives CDR1 SQVTM, CDR2 ANQGSEA. V was clipped by 7 bases and J by 8 bases; unmatched bases: 11. CDR3 region: CSASPGTGREKLFF. In nucleotides, the CDR3 is TGCAGCGCCAGTCCCGGGACAGGGCGAGAAAAACTGTTTTTT.

This clone was found once. The V call is TRBV3-1 (or the pseudogene TRBV3-2), the J call TRBJ2-3; 11 bases line up with TRBD2. Germline V gene data show CDR1 as LGHDT and CDR2 as YNNKEL (reference sequence). V shed 5 bases and J 2 bases; nucleotides not matched to a gene: 3. CDR3 length: 15 amino acids. The CDR3 sequence: CASSGTSGVTDTQYF. CDR3 coding DNA: TGTGCCAGCAGCGGGACTAGCGGAGTCACAGATACGCAGTATTTT.

This chain links TRBV1 with TRBJ2-5; the table assigns TRBD1, which was not confirmed against the DNA. TRBV1 is shown as a pseudogene. This CDR3 comprises 18 residues. The chain's CDR3 is CTSSHSLPGTSSRETQYF. The CDR3 DNA reads TGCACCAGCAGCCATTCTCTCCCAGGGACATCATCGAGAGAGACCCAGTACTTC.

This sequence joins TRBV9 and TRBJ1-2, with 8 bases fitting TRBD1. The germline CDR1 and CDR2 sequences are SGDLS and YYNGEE. CDR3 size: 15 residues. J was trimmed by 2 bases and V by 0 bases; bases with no gene match: 3. The CDR3 sequence: CASSVEDRENYGYTF. CDR3 in DNA: TGTGCCAGCAGCGTAGAGGACAGGGAGAACTATGGCTACACCTTC. The full variable domain, its missing parts supplied by reference TRBV9 and TRBJ1-2, is DSGVTQTPKHLITATGQRVTLRCSPRSGDLSVYWYQQSLDQGLQFLIQYYNGEERAKGNILERFSAQQFPDLHSELNLSSLELGDSALYFCASSVEDRENYGYTFGSGTRLTVV.

In nucleotides, the CDR3 is TGTGCCTGGAGACCACCTCAGGGCGGGAGTTCGAACACCGGGGAGCTGTTTTTT. Its protein is CAWRPPQGGSSNTGELFF. V is TRBV30 and J is TRBJ2-2, with TRBD2 matching over 7 bases. Trimming removed 3 bases from V and 0 bases from J; junction bases left unmatched: 13. The CDR3 has 18 amino acids. In germline, CDR1 is GTSNPN, CDR2 SVGIG (reference sequence).

The chain combines TRBV7-2 with TRBJ1-2; 7 bases are a match to TRBD1. This CDR3 has 15 residues. The germline gives CDR1 SGHTA, CDR2 FQGNSA. V lost 5 bases, J lost 5 bases, and 11 bases stayed unmatched. CDR3 bases: TGTGCCAGCAGCCCTGGGACAGCCCTTAAATATGGCTACACCTTC. Its translation: CASSPGTALKYGYTF.

The chain links TRBV30 to TRBJ2-5, with TRBD1 identical over 7 bases. The V segment lost 3 bases and the J segment 5 bases; nucleotides outside the gene matches: 15. Germline lookup yields CDR1 GTSNPN and CDR2 SVGIG (reference sequence). The CDR3 loop spans 16 amino acids. CDR3 DNA: TGTGCCTGGAGCGATGGTCTAGGGGGCGCGTATGAGACCCAGTACTTC. This gives the protein CAWSDGLGGAYETQYF.

The table lists this clone with a count of one. V gene TRBV4-1 combines with J gene TRBJ2-7; D not resolved. CDR3 size: 13 residues. Trimming pared 1 base from V and 5 bases from J, leaving 9 bases between. Germline assignment: CDR1 MGHRA and CDR2 YSYEKL. The CDR3 sequence is CASSQVPRDEQYF. In DNA form, the CDR3 reads TGCGCCAGCAGCCAAGTGCCCCGGGACGAGCAGTACTTC.

The gene calls are TRBV9 and TRBJ2-1, with 9 bases identical to TRBD2. Germline V gene data show CDR1 as SGDLS and CDR2 as YYNGEE. The CDR3 runs to 15 residues. Trimming took 2 bases from V and 8 from J; bases not matched to a gene: 8. The CDR3 nucleotides read TGTGCCAGCAGCGTGTTGGGGACTAGCAGCCATGAGCAGTTCTTC. Its protein product is CASSVLGTSSHEQFF. Supplemented by reference TRBV9 and TRBJ2-1, the full variable domain reads DSGVTQTPKHLITATGQRVTLRCSPRSGDLSVYWYQQSLDQGLQFLIQYYNGEERAKGNILERFSAQQFPDLHSELNLSSLELGDSALYFCASSVLGTSSHEQFFGPGTRLTVL.

About this clone: At one of its ends the junction is not consistent with the germline gene, which may arise from a read error. The rearrangement links TRBV7-9 to TRBJ2-7; 7 bases agree with TRBD1. Per the germline V gene, CDR1 is SEHNR and CDR2 is FQNEAQ (reference sequence). The CDR3 totals 13 residues. Written as DNA, the CDR3 is TGTGCCAGCAGCTTAGCGTCAGGGGGACAGAGCCTTTTC. Translation: CASSLASGGQSLF.